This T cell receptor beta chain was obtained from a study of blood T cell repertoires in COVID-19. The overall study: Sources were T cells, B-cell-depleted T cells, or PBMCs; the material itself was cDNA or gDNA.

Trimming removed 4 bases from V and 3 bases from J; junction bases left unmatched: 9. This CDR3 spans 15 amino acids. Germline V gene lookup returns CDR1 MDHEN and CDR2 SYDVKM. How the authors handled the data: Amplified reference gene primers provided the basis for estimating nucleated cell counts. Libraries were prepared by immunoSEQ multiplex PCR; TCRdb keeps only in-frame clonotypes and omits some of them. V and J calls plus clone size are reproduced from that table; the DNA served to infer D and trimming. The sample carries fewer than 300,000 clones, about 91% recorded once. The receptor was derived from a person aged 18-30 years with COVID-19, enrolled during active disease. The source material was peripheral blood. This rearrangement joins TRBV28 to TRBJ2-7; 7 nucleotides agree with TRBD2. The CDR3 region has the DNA TGTGCCAGCAGTTCTCAGCGGGAACTTTACTACGAGCAGTACTTC. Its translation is CASSSQRELYYEQYF.